Each of the 22 T cell receptor beta chains below was sequenced from the same sample in a study of T cell repertoires in cytomegalovirus infection. MiXCR, run by TCRdb on the reads, gives a single entry per CDR3 protein. This table holds around 230,000 distinct CDR3 sequences, 6.5% found once. The sequenced sample was PBMCs. The origin of the receptors is a human donor in good health (CMV status not recorded). Some clones in this sample may be carry-over from other donors' samples.

In this sample, this clonotype turned up a few times. A read error is possible here, since a much larger clone lies one base away. The chain combines TRBV12-3 or TRBV12-4 with TRBJ2-1; no firm D call. This CDR3 has 11 amino acids. Between the trimmed V and J ends, which lost 3 bases and 7 bases, there was a span of 4 bases. CDR3 sequence: CASSFMNEQFF. The CDR3 DNA reads as TGTGCCAGCAGTTTCATGAATGAGCAGTTCTTC.

This clonotype was recorded many times. The chain is built from TRBV5-6 and TRBJ2-7; 8 nucleotides line up with TRBD1. This CDR3 comprises 15 residues. Germline V gene lookup returns CDR1 SGHDT and CDR2 YYEEEE. The V segment lost 1 base and the J segment 7 bases; nucleotides outside the gene matches: 10. CDR3 nucleotides: TGTGCCAGCAGCTTGTTCGGACAGGGCGAACGTGAGCAGTACTTC. It yields the protein CASSLFGQGEREQYF.

This clonotype was recorded many times. The chain employs TRBV14 and TRBJ1-1; D not certain. The CDR3 runs 14 residues. Trimming removed 1 base at V and 3 bases at J, with 9 bases between. In germline, CDR1 is SGHDN, CDR2 FVKESK. CDR3 coding DNA: TGTGCCAGCAGCCAAGTCAGAAAATACACTGAAGCTTTCTTT. Its translation: CASSQVRKYTEAFF.

This clonotype was observed at least ten times. The rearrangement joins TRBV7-2 to TRBJ1-2; D remains ambiguous. The CDR3 sequence is 14 residues long. Trimming shortened V by 0 bases and J by 4 bases, and 9 bases separated the two germline ends. Germline assignment: CDR1 SGHTA and CDR2 FQGNSA. This chain's CDR3 is CASSLAEARYGYTF. The CDR3 coding sequence is TGTGCCAGCAGCTTAGCGGAAGCTCGCTATGGCTACACCTTC.

Remarks on this clonotype: Possible read error: a much larger clone is one base away. The rearrangement links TRBV25-1 to TRBJ2-3; D is uncertain. V lost 8 bases and J 5 bases, leaving 5 bases between the germline ends. Germline assignment: CDR1 MGHDK and CDR2 SYGVNS. The CDR3 runs 10 residues. CDR3 nucleotides: TGTGCCAGCGAGGAAGATACGCAGTATTTT. It codes for CASEEDTQYF.

In this sample, this clonotype turned up many times. This sequence joins TRBV29-1 and TRBJ1-1; D might be TRBD1 (5 bases). Germline V gene sequence: CDR1 SQVTM, CDR2 ANQGSEA. Deletions cut 5 bases from V and 6 bases from J, with 13 bases between. The CDR3 is made up of 12 amino acids. The CDR3 is CSVYTGRPEAFF. CDR3 nucleotide sequence: TGCAGCGTTTATACAGGCCGCCCTGAAGCTTTCTTT.

At least ten counts were recorded for this clonotype. The gene calls are TRBV2 and TRBJ1-2, with D uncertain. The CDR3 is made up of 12 amino acids. CDR1 is SNHLY and CDR2 is FYNNEI in the germline V gene. Trimming shortened V by 6 bases and J by 0 bases, and 5 bases separated the two germline ends. The CDR3 here is CASRTSNYGYTF. CDR3 nucleotides: TGTGCCAGCAGGACATCTAACTATGGCTACACCTTC.

This clonotype has a count of ten or more. This sequence joins TRBV7-2 and TRBJ1-2; weak D call: TRBD1 (6 bases). V lost 5 bases to trimming and J lost 8 bases, with 12 bases between them. This CDR3 region has 12 residues. Germline assignment: CDR1 SGHTA and CDR2 FQGNSA. CDR3 coding DNA: TGTGCCAGCAGCCCAGAGAGGGGGGGCTACACCTTC. Translation: CASSPERGGYTF.

In its sample, this clonotype was seen many times. This chain joins TRBV5-1 and TRBJ1-4, with 9 bases fitting TRBD1. The CDR3 length is 17 residues. Germline V CDR1 and CDR2: SGHRS, YFSETQ. Germline trimming cut 2 bases from V and 0 bases from J; bases unmatched to any gene: 5. CDR3: CASSLSWDRATNEKLFF. CDR3 bases: TGCGCCAGCAGCTTATCGTGGGACAGGGCAACTAATGAAAAACTGTTTTTT.

Ten or more counts support this clonotype. The V call is TRBV7-8, the J call TRBJ2-1, with D tentatively TRBD2 (6 bases). Trimming took off 8 bases at V and 3 bases at J, with 8 bases between the two ends. The CDR3 is 12 residues long. Germline V gene data show CDR1 as SGHVS and CDR2 as FQNEAQ. CDR3 in DNA: TGTGCCAGCGCCGGGAGCTACAATGAGCAGTTCTTC. It codes for CASAGSYNEQFF.

Ten or more counts support this clonotype. V and J are TRBV12-3 or TRBV12-4 and TRBJ2-1; TRBD1 matches 8 bases. The CDR3 has 19 amino acids. The ends lost 6 bases at V and 9 bases at J; junction bases unmatched: 25. The CDR3 is CASSRSFQTSGGELGEQFF. CDR3 DNA: TGTGCCAGCAGCCGATCCTTTCAAACTTCAGGGGGCGAACTTGGTGAGCAGTTCTTC.

Many counts were recorded for this clonotype. The chain is built from TRBV5-5 and TRBJ1-4, with no clear D. Germline lookup yields CDR1 SGHKS and CDR2 YYEKEE (reference sequence). The CDR3 covers 14 residues. Trimming stripped 2 bases from V and 8 bases from J, with 13 bases between. CDR3: CASSLSQWEEKLFF. The CDR3 nucleotides are TGTGCCAGCAGCTTAAGTCAGTGGGAGGAAAAACTGTTTTTT.

This clonotype was detected many times. This rearrangement joins TRBV7-2 to TRBJ2-2; TRBD1 agrees at 10 bases. The CDR3 is made up of 16 amino acids. CDR1 is SGHTA and CDR2 is FQGNSA in the germline V gene. V lost 4 bases and J lost 5; bases outside the gene matches: 7. The CDR3 bases are TGTGCCAGCAGCTCCGGGACAGGGGCGGGAACCGGGGAGCTGTTTTTT. Its protein product is CASSSGTGAGTGELFF.

The table lists this clonotype with many counts. The gene calls are TRBV7-2 and TRBJ1-6; TRBD1 matches at 9 bases. The ends lost 3 bases at V and 8 bases at J; junction bases unmatched: 2. The CDR3 extends over 14 amino acids. In germline, CDR1 is SGHTA, CDR2 FQGNSA. This CDR3 reads CASSLGQGYSPLHF. CDR3 nucleotides: TGTGCCAGCAGCTTGGGACAGGGCTATTCACCCCTCCACTTT.

In this sample, this clonotype turned up many times. This chain uses TRBV20-1 with TRBJ2-5; D possibly uses TRBD1 or TRBD2 (6 bases each). Looked up from germline, CDR1 is DFQATT and CDR2 is SNEGSKA (reference sequence). This CDR3 contains 14 residues. V lost 7 bases to trimming and J lost 2 bases, with 17 bases between them. The CDR3 reads CSVLRDITQETQYF. Written as DNA, the CDR3 is TGCAGTGTTCTGCGGGACATCACTCAAGAGACCCAGTACTTC.

This clonotype was recorded many times. V is TRBV6-2 or TRBV6-3 and J is TRBJ2-5; D not resolved. The CDR3 sequence is 13 residues long. V was shortened by 6 bases and J by 0 bases, with 8 bases between the two germline ends. Germline V lookup: CDR1 MNHEY, CDR2 SVGEGT. Here the CDR3 DNA reads TGTGCCAGCAGCTTAACATACCAAGAGACCCAGTACTTC. As protein: CASSLTYQETQYF.

J is TRBJ1-3 and V is TRBV4-1, with D possibly being TRBD1 (5 bases). The germline V gene has CDR1 MGHRA and CDR2 YSYEKL. The CDR3 has 16 residues. V was cut by 0 bases and J by 2 bases, with 11 bases left in between. In DNA form, the CDR3 reads TGCGCCAGCAGCCAAGAGGGGTCAGGGACTGGAAACACCATATATTTT. This gives the protein CASSQEGSGTGNTIYF.

This clonotype was observed at least ten times. The rearrangement links TRBV20-1 to TRBJ1-1; possibly TRBD1 for D (5 bases). Per the germline V gene, CDR1 is DFQATT and CDR2 is SNEGSKA (reference sequence). This CDR3 contains 14 residues. V lost 5 bases and J 4 bases, leaving 17 bases between the germline ends. The CDR3 coding sequence is TGCAGTGCTTTCCCCGGACAAGGGGTCACTGAAGCTTTCTTT. Its protein is CSAFPGQGVTEAFF.

This clonotype was detected many times. The genes are TRBV5-1 and TRBJ2-3, with D perhaps matching TRBD1 (6 bases). The germline CDR1 and CDR2 sequences are SGHRS and YFSETQ. The V end lost 0 bases, the J end lost 1 base, and 9 bases lay between the germline ends. The CDR3 covers 15 residues. CDR3 residues: CASSLAGAGTDTQYF. The CDR3 region has the DNA TGCGCCAGCAGCTTGGCAGGGGCCGGCACAGATACGCAGTATTTT. Full variable domain (rest looked up from reference TRBV5-1 and TRBJ2-3): KAGVTQTPRYLIKTRGQQVTLSCSPISGHRSVSWYQQTPGQGLQFLFEYFSETQRNKGNFPGRFSGRQFSNSRSEMNVSTLELGDSALYLCASSLAGAGTDTQYFGPGTRLTVL.

This clonotype was detected ten times or more. The chain employs TRBV7-8 and TRBJ2-3, with D uncertain. This CDR3 is built from 12 residues. The germline gives CDR1 SGHVS, CDR2 FQNEAQ. V dropped 5 bases and J dropped 4 bases, with 7 bases sitting between them. The CDR3 bases are TGTGCCAGCAGCCCGAGTTCAGATACGCAGTATTTT. Translated, it gives CASSPSSDTQYF.

The sample holds many counts of this clonotype. The gene calls are TRBV7-2 and TRBJ1-1, with 7 bases fitting TRBD1. The trim removed 2 bases at V and 9 bases at J, leaving 6 bases unmatched. The CDR3 covers 13 residues. Germline CDR1 is SGHTA and CDR2 is FQGNSA. DNA for the CDR3: TGTGCCAGCAGCTTAATCGGACAGGCTAAAGCTTTCTTT. The encoded protein is CASSLIGQAKAFF.

V and J are TRBV30 and TRBJ1-4; D ambiguous. Deletions cut 2 bases from V and 8 bases from J, with 12 bases between. The CDR3 spans 13 residues. Germline V CDR1 and CDR2: GTSNPN, SVGIG (reference sequence). The CDR3 region is CAWSYVAGEKLFF. The CDR3, as DNA: TGTGCCTGGAGTTACGTCGCCGGCGAAAAACTGTTTTTT.